Following are 25 T cell receptor beta chains from one sample sequenced in a study of blood T cell repertoires in COVID-19. Assay used: immunoSEQ multiplex PCR; TCRdb lists only in-frame clones, some missing. The sample has about 28,000 clones, approximately 93% seen once. Sequenced sample: peripheral blood. The receptors shown here come from a woman in her 70s with COVID-19, enrolled during active disease.

The genes are TRBV28 and TRBJ2-2; 11 nucleotides agree with TRBD2. The V segment lost 7 bases and the J segment 1 base; nucleotides outside the gene matches: 2. The CDR3 covers 15 residues. Germline V gene lookup returns CDR1 MDHEN and CDR2 SYDVKM. The CDR3 region has the DNA TGTGCCAGCAATCTAGCGGGAGGGAACACCGGGGAGCTGTTTTTT. Its protein is CASNLAGGNTGELFF.

The chain links TRBV10-1 to TRBJ2-1, with 7 bases fitting TRBD1. CDR3 length equals 14 residues. CDR1 is WNHNN and CDR2 is SYGVQD in the germline V gene (reference sequence). With 4 bases clipped from V and 3 bases from J, the junction kept 3 bases outside the gene matches. CDR3 region: CASSATGIYNEQFF. CDR3 bases: TGCGCCAGCAGTGCGACAGGGATCTACAATGAGCAGTTCTTC.

V usage is TRBV11-2 and J usage is TRBJ1-1, with unresolved D. The CDR3 has 15 amino acids. The V end was cut by 0 bases, the J end by 1 base, with 9 bases between. Germline CDR1 and CDR2: SGHAT and FQNNGV. CDR3 protein: CASSLDFPRNTEAFF. The CDR3 region has the DNA TGTGCCAGCAGCTTAGATTTTCCCCGGAACACTGAAGCTTTCTTT.

This chain uses TRBV28 with TRBJ2-7; 7 nucleotides line up with TRBD2. The V gene end was trimmed by 8 bases and the J gene end by 2 bases; junction bases not matched to a gene: 9. CDR1 and CDR2 from the germline V gene are MDHEN and SYDVKM. The CDR3 extends over 14 amino acids. For the CDR3, the DNA is TGTGCCAGCGATAAGGCGGGAGTGACCTACGAGCAGTACTTC. The encoded protein is CASDKAGVTYEQYF. Variable domain in full (rest from reference TRBV28 and TRBJ2-7): DVKVTQSSRYLVKRTGEKVFLECVQDMDHENMFWYRQDPGLGLRLIYFSYDVKMKEKGDIPEGYSVSREKKERFSLILESASTNQTSMYLCASDKAGVTYEQYFGPGTRLTVT.

The chain recombines TRBV29-1 with TRBJ2-7, with 7 nucleotides matching TRBD1. CDR3 size: 14 residues. With 6 bases clipped from V and 2 bases from J, the junction kept 10 bases outside the gene matches. Germline CDR1 and CDR2: SQVTM and ANQGSEA. This chain's CDR3 is CSVSETGSTYEQYF. The CDR3 DNA reads TGCAGCGTCTCGGAGACAGGGTCAACCTACGAGCAGTACTTC.

The rearrangement joins TRBV5-1 to TRBJ2-2; the match to TRBD2 covers 14 bases. CDR3 length: 17 amino acids. V dropped 3 bases and J dropped 4; count of bases not matched to a gene: 5. The V gene's germline CDR1 is SGHRS and CDR2 YFSETQ. The CDR3 sequence is CASSSGLAGAGTGELFF. In DNA, the CDR3 is TGCGCCAGCAGCTCGGGACTAGCGGGAGCGGGCACCGGGGAGCTGTTTTTT.

The V call is TRBV7-9, the J call TRBJ1-1; D may be TRBD1 (6 bases). The CDR3 is made up of 13 amino acids. V was pared by 5 bases and J by 7 bases, with 14 bases between. The germline V gene encodes CDR1 SEHNR and CDR2 FQNEAQ (reference sequence). CDR3 DNA: TGTGCCAGCAGCCGGGACATCCAGAATGAAGCTTTCTTT. Protein sequence: CASSRDIQNEAFF.

This sequence joins TRBV15 and TRBJ2-1, with unresolved D. CDR3 length: 15 residues. With 1 base removed from V and 0 bases from J, the gap between germline ends came to 7 bases. CDR1 and CDR2 (germline): LNHNV, YYDKDF (reference sequence). The CDR3 reads CATSRAPSSYNEQFF. CDR3 DNA sequence: TGTGCCACCAGCAGAGCTCCCAGCTCCTACAATGAGCAGTTCTTC.

The gene calls are TRBV6-6 and TRBJ1-4; TRBD1 matches 8 bases. Germline trimming cut 6 bases from V and 9 bases from J; bases unmatched to any gene: 15. Germline V gene lookup returns CDR1 MNHNY and CDR2 SVGAGI (reference sequence). The CDR3 sequence is 16 residues long. Here the CDR3 reads CASSPDRGTSQQKLFF. The CDR3 region has the DNA TGTGCCAGCAGCCCCGACAGGGGAACATCGCAGCAAAAACTGTTTTTT.

In this sample, this clone turned up once. This chain connects TRBV28 to TRBJ2-7; TRBD2 aligns across 7 bases. The CDR3 has 13 amino acids. V shed 7 bases, J shed 2 bases, and the junction held 5 bases outside the gene matches. From germline, CDR1 is MDHEN and CDR2 SYDVKM. The CDR3 DNA reads as TGTGCCAGCAACACCGGGGGGACCTACGAGCAGTACTTC. Translation: CASNTGGTYEQYF.

CDR3 nucleotides: TGTGCCAGCAGTTACTCGTCGGGGATTGCTGAAGCTTTCTTT. Amino acids: CASSYSSGIAEAFF. The chain combines TRBV6-2 or TRBV6-3 with TRBJ1-1; D unresolved. This CDR3 spans 14 amino acids. CDR1 is MNHEY and CDR2 is SVGEGT in the germline V gene. The germline V and J ends were trimmed by 0 bases and 6 bases, with 11 bases remaining between them.

The chain has TRBV11-2 and TRBJ2-3, with D hard to call. Germline CDR1 and CDR2: SGHAT and FQNNGV. V was trimmed by 2 bases and J by 4 bases, leaving 7 bases between them. The CDR3 sequence is 13 residues long. Here the CDR3 DNA reads TGTGCCAGCAGCTTACCTATTTCAGATACGCAGTATTTT. Its translation: CASSLPISDTQYF.

This clone is a singleton in its sample. CDR3 bases: TGTGCCAGCAGTGTTTCAGGGGGCCCTTACAATGAGCAGTTCTTC. Its protein product is CASSVSGGPYNEQFF. This rearrangement joins TRBV6-4 to TRBJ2-1, with 8 bases aligning to TRBD1. Losses at the gene ends were 4 bases for V and 4 bases for J; bases not matched to a gene: 6. The CDR3 totals 15 residues. Germline lookup yields CDR1 MRHNA and CDR2 SNTAGT.

The chain is built from TRBV7-6 and TRBJ1-5, with D uncertain. CDR1 and CDR2 from the germline V gene are SGHVS and FNYEAQ. This CDR3 is built from 15 residues. Deletions cut 1 base from V and 3 bases from J, with 10 bases between. This chain's CDR3 is CASSLVTAPNQPQHF. Written as DNA, the CDR3 is TGTGCCAGCAGCTTAGTAACAGCACCCAATCAGCCCCAGCATTTT. Full variable domain (remainder filled in from reference TRBV7-6 and TRBJ1-5): GAGVSQSPRYKVTKRGQDVALRCDPISGHVSLYWYRQALGQGPEFLTYFNYEAQQDKSGLPNDRFSAERPEGSISTLTIQRTEQRDSAMYRCASSLVTAPNQPQHFGDGTRLSIL.

The J gene is TRBJ2-1, the V gene TRBV5-4; the D is unclear. Germline assignment: CDR1 SGHNT and CDR2 YYREEE (reference sequence). The ends were cut back, 4 bases at V and 3 bases at J, with 11 bases in the middle. CDR3 length: 14 residues. CDR3 bases: TGTGCCAGCAGCCCCACCCTAGACTACAATGAGCAGTTCTTC. Encoded protein: CASSPTLDYNEQFF.

The V call is TRBV2, the J call TRBJ2-2; D is ambiguous. The CDR3 is made up of 16 amino acids. Germline-derived CDR1 and CDR2 are SNHLY and FYNNEI. V lost 3 bases and J 3 bases, leaving 14 bases between the germline ends. The chain's CDR3 is CASSDKNSPDTGELFF. The CDR3 DNA sequence: TGTGCCAGCAGTGATAAGAACAGCCCGGACACCGGGGAGCTGTTTTTT.

V gene TRBV7-8 combines with J gene TRBJ2-7; 7 nucleotides align to TRBD2. CDR3 length: 15 residues. Germline loops: CDR1 SGHVS, CDR2 FQNEAQ. Germline trimming cut 5 bases from V and 3 bases from J; bases unmatched to any gene: 10. DNA for the CDR3: TGTGCCAGCAGCCTAGGGAGCGGGGTTGACTACGAGCAGTACTTC. Translating it yields CASSLGSGVDYEQYF.

The rearrangement uses TRBV19 and TRBJ2-7; TRBD2 aligns across 14 bases. The V segment lost 10 bases and the J segment 1 base; nucleotides outside the gene matches: 18. This CDR3 has 19 residues. The germline V gene has CDR1 LNHDA and CDR2 SQIVND (reference sequence). The CDR3 region is CATRRAGGTSGRSSYEQYF. Written as DNA, the CDR3 is TGTGCCACAAGGCGGGCGGGTGGGACTAGCGGGAGAAGTTCCTACGAGCAGTACTTC.

This chain connects TRBV6-2 or TRBV6-3 to TRBJ1-1; D gene ambiguous. V shed 4 bases and J shed 0 bases, with 9 bases lying between them. This CDR3 region has 14 residues. Germline-derived CDR1 and CDR2 are MNHEY and SVGEGT. The DNA of the CDR3 is TGTGCCAGCAGTTTCGGTCTCATGAACACTGAAGCTTTCTTT. Translating it yields CASSFGLMNTEAFF.

The chain employs TRBV19 and TRBJ1-1; no definite D call. Trimming cost V 4 bases and J 6 bases, with 12 bases left between them. Germline V gene data show CDR1 as LNHDA and CDR2 as SQIVND (reference sequence). The CDR3 spans 13 residues. The CDR3 DNA reads TGTGCCAGTAGTAGCCACAACCCAGCTGAAGCTTTCTTT. It codes for CASSSHNPAEAFF.

Concerning this clone: Germline is not matched at one junction end, which may reflect a read error. J is TRBJ2-2 and V is TRBV7-8; 7 bases fit TRBD2. Germline values: CDR1 SGHVS, CDR2 FQNEAQ. This CDR3 has 18 amino acids. CDR3: CASSLAAVPWLDTGELFF. The CDR3 region has the DNA TGTGCCAGCAGCCTAGCGGCCGTACCCTGGTTGGACACCGGGGAGCTGTTTTTT.

The V call is TRBV6-2 or TRBV6-3, the J call TRBJ2-1, with D tentatively TRBD1 (5 bases). Germline V gene sequence: CDR1 MNHEY, CDR2 SVGEGT. The CDR3 is made up of 13 amino acids. With 6 bases removed from V and 0 bases from J, the gap between germline ends came to 6 bases. CDR3 sequence (DNA): TGTGCCAGCAGCGACAGCTCCTACAATGAGCAGTTCTTC. Residues: CASSDSSYNEQFF.

The CDR3 loop reads CASSVTGGVRGLEQYF. CDR3 DNA sequence: TGTGCCAGCAGCGTAACAGGGGGCGTGAGGGGGCTCGAGCAGTACTTC. The chain joins TRBV11-2 to TRBJ2-7, with 9 nucleotides matching TRBD1. With V trimmed by 5 bases and J by 6 bases, 14 bases remained unmatched. Germline loops: CDR1 SGHAT, CDR2 FQNNGV. The CDR3 runs 16 residues.

The rearrangement uses TRBV28 and TRBJ1-5; a possible D gene is TRBD1 (5 bases). CDR1 is MDHEN, CDR2 SYDVKM, per germline. The CDR3 loop spans 12 amino acids. Trimming removed 6 bases from V and 6 bases from J, with 9 bases in between. The CDR3 sequence: CASSSGGQPQHF. Here the CDR3 DNA reads TGTGCCAGCAGCTCGGGGGGTCAGCCCCAGCATTTT.

The chain uses TRBV5-5 and TRBJ2-7, with 8 bases that match TRBD1. V was pared by 4 bases and J by 5 bases, with 8 bases of the junction left unmatched. This CDR3 region has 14 residues. CDR1 and CDR2 from the germline V gene are SGHKS and YYEKEE (reference sequence). The CDR3 sequence: CASSPRQGNHEQYF. The DNA of the CDR3 is TGTGCCAGCAGCCCCCGACAGGGGAACCACGAGCAGTACTTC.